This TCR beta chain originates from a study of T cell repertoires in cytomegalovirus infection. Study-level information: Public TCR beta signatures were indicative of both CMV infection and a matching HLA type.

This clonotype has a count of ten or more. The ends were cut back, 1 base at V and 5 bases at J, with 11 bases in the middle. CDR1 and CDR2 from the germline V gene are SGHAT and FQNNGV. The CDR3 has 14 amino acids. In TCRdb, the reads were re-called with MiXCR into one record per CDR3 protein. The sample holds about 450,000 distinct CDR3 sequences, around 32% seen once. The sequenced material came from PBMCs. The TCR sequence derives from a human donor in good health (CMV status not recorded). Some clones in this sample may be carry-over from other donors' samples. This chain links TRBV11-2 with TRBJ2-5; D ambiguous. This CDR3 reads CASSLVQLSETQYF. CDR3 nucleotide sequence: TGTGCCAGCAGCTTAGTTCAATTATCGGAGACCCAGTACTTC.